The T cell receptor (beta chain) under discussion was sequenced for a study of T-cell reconstitution after alpha-beta-depleted transplantation in children. This clonotype has ten or more counts. The antigen is unknown. The study, taken as a whole, reports: The main origin of T-cell counts and diversity one year after transplant was newly produced T cells. The study reportedly traced alpha-beta T cells about two months after transplant to several hundred expanded graft clones.

Unique molecular identifiers were used in preparing the TCRbeta library. One entry per CDR3 protein, called by TCRdb with MiXCR from the PCR reads. The repertoire holds about 980,000 distinct CDR3 sequences, with roughly 29% as singletons. V gave up 3 bases and J gave up 7 bases, with 10 bases separating them. The CDR3 runs to 12 residues. Germline V gene sequence: CDR1 SQVTM, CDR2 ANQGSEA. This sequence was found in a boy younger than two who had a stem cell transplant for SCID, so the T cells may come from the graft donor. J is TRBJ2-1 and V is TRBV29-1, with D possibly matching TRBD2 (7 bases). The sequencing here drew on PBMCs, mostly from graft donor cells, taken 360 days after TCRalphabeta/CD19-depleted stem cell transplant. CDR3 in DNA: TGCAGCGTTGATAGGGGGGGGAATGAGCAGTTCTTC. Amino acid sequence: CSVDRGGNEQFF.